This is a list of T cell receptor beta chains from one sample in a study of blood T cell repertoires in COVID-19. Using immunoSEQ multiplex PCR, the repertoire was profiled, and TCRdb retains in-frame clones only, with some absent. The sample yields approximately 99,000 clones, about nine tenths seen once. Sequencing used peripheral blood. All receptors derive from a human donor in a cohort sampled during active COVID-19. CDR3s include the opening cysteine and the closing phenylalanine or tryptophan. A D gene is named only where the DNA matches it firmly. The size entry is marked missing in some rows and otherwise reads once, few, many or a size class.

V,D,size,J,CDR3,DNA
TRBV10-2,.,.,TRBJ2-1,CASRDSVYEQFF,TGCGCCAGCAGAGACTCCGTCTATGAGCAGTTCTTC
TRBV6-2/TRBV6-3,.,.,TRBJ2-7,CASTPGQGKQYF,TGTGCCAGCACCCCGGGGCAGGGGAAGCAGTACTTC
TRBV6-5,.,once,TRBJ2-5,CASSYFSPQETQYF,TGTGCCAGCAGTTACTTTAGCCCGCAAGAGACCCAGTACTTC
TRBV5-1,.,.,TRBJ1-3,CASSLVSPGQFGNTIYF,TGCGCCAGCAGCTTGGTCAGTCCCGGACAGTTTGGAAACACCATATATTTT
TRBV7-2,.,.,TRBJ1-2,CASSLDPRGSYGYTF,TGTGCCAGCAGCTTAGACCCCCGAGGGAGCTATGGCTACACCTTC
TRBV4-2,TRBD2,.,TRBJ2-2,CASSQVSSGSLGTGELFF,TGTGCCAGCAGCCAAGTCAGTAGCGGGAGTTTGGGAACCGGGGAGCTGTTTTTT
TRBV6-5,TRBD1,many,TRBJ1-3,CAASGGTEIRNTIYF,TGTGCCGCCTCAGGAGGGACAGAAATTAGAAACACCATATATTTT
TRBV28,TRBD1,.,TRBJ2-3,CASRHFRTGKVGTDTQYF,TGTGCCAGCAGACACTTCAGGACAGGGAAGGTGGGCACAGATACGCAGTATTTT
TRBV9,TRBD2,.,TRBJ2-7,CASSVGSGGFYEQYF,TGTGCCAGCAGCGTAGGAAGCGGGGGGTTTTACGAGCAGTACTTC
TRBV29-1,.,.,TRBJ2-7,CSVGRGTAEQYF,TGCAGCGTTGGGCGCGGGACGGCCGAGCAGTACTTC
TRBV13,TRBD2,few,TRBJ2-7,CASIRAGGPNEQYF,TGTGCCAGCATCCGAGCGGGAGGGCCGAACGAGCAGTACTTC
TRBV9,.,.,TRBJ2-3,CASSVVGGGTDTQYF,TGTGCCAGCAGCGTAGTAGGGGGGGGCACAGATACGCAGTATTTT
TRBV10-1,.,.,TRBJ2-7,CASSERVAEQQYF,TGCGCCAGCAGTGAACGGGTAGCGGAGCAGCAGTACTTC
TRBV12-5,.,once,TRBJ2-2,CASGLEHAGELFF,TGTGCTAGTGGTTTGGAACACGCCGGGGAGCTGTTTTTT
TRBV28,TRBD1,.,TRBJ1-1,CASSLGGGRTEAFF,TGTGCCAGCAGTTTAGGAGGGGGCAGGACTGAAGCTTTCTTT
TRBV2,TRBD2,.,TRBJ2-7,CASSLAGEQYF,TGTGCCAGCAGTTTAGCGGGAGAGCAGTACTTC
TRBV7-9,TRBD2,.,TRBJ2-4,CASSSGTSGGAKNIQYF,TGTGCCAGCAGCTCCGGGACTAGCGGGGGGGCCAAAAACATTCAGTACTTC
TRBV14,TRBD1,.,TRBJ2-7,CASSPRRTGRTYEQYF,TGTGCCAGCAGCCCTCGTCGGACAGGGAGGACCTACGAGCAGTACTTC
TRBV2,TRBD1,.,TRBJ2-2,CASSDRRGQGNTGELFF,TGTGCCAGCAGTGACCGAAGGGGACAGGGTAACACCGGGGAGCTGTTTTTT
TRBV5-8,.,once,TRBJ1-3,CASSSTVTGNTIYF,TGTGCCAGCAGTTCGACAGTAACTGGAAACACCATATATTTT
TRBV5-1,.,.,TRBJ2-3,CASSPGTDTQYF,TGCGCCAGCAGCCCGGGGACAGATACGCAGTATTTT
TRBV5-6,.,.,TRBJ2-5,CASSLKRETQYF,TGTGCCAGCAGCTTAAAGCGGGAGACCCAGTACTTC
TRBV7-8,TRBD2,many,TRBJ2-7,CASTVGGGNSYEQYF,TGTGCCAGCACGGTGGGCGGGGGTAACTCCTACGAGCAGTACTTC
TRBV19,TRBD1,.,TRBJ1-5,CAGQQGRDQPQHF,TGTGCCGGTCAACAGGGGCGGGATCAGCCCCAGCATTTT
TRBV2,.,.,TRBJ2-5,CASSGQIQETQYF,TGTGCCAGCAGTGGACAGATTCAAGAGACCCAGTACTTC
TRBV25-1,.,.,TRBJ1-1,CASTRGAGVKEAFF,TGTGCCAGCACCAGAGGGGCAGGGGTAAAAGAAGCTTTCTTT
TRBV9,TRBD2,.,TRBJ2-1,CASSVGLAYNEQFF,TGTGCCAGCAGCGTAGGACTAGCTTACAATGAGCAGTTCTTC
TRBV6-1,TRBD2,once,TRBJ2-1,CASREAGGHNEQFF,TGTGCCAGCAGAGAAGCGGGAGGACACAATGAGCAGTTCTTC
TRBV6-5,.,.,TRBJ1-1,CASTGGQLGDTEAFF,TGTGCCAGCACGGGGGGCCAGTTGGGGGACACTGAAGCTTTCTTT
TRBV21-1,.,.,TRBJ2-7,CASRPPVGDYEQYF,TGTGCCAGCAGACCCCCCGTGGGAGATTACGAGCAGTACTTC
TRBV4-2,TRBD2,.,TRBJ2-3,CASSQDQGLAGSSTDTQYF,TGTGCCAGCAGCCAAGATCAGGGACTAGCGGGCTCTAGCACAGATACGCAGTATTTT
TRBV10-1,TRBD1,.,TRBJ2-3,CATSTGHTDTQYF,TGCGCCACTTCGACAGGGCACACAGATACGCAGTATTTT
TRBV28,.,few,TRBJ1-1,CASLGGGRYAFF,TGTGCCAGCTTAGGGGGGGGTAGGTACGCTTTCTTT
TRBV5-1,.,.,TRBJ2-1,CASSLAGTADFNEQFF,TGCGCCAGCAGCTTGGCCGGGACTGCAGACTTCAATGAGCAGTTCTTC
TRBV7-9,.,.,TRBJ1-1,CASTEAALPMNTEAFF,TGTGCCAGCACCGAGGCAGCACTACCGATGAACACTGAAGCTTTCTTT
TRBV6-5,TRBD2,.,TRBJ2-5,CASSVAGGQPVTQYF,TGTGCCAGCAGCGTAGCGGGGGGGCAGCCGGTGACCCAGTACTTC
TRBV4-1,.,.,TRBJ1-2,CASSQVSGTPNYGYTF,TGCGCCAGCAGCCAAGTTAGCGGGACCCCTAACTATGGCTACACCTTC
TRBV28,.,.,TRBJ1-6,CASSPTGGDSPLHF,TGTGCCAGCAGCCCTACCGGGGGTGACTCACCCCTCCACTTT
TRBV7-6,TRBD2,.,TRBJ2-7,CASSSGTSGRSSYEQYF,TGTGCCAGCAGTTCCGGGACTAGCGGTAGGAGCTCCTACGAGCAGTACTTC
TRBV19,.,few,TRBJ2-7,CASGQGIDYEQYF,TGTGCCAGTGGGCAGGGGATTGATTACGAGCAGTACTTC